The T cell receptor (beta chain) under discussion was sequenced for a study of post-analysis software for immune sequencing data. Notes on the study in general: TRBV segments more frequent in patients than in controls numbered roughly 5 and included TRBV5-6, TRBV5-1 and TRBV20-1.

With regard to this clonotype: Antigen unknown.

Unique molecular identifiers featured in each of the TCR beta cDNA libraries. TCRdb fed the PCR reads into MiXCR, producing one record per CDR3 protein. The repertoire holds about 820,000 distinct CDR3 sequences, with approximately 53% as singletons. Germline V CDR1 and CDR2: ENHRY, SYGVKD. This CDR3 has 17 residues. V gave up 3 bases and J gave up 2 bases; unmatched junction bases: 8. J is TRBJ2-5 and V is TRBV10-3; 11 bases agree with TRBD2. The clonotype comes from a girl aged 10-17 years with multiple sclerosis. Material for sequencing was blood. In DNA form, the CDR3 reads TGTGCCATCAGTGAAACAGGGACTAGCGGTTTACAAGAGACCCAGTACTTC. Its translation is CAISETGTSGLQETQYF.